This note documents a single T cell receptor (beta chain) sequence. The antigen is not known. The CDR3 is 17 residues long. V lost 6 bases to trimming and J lost 0 bases, with 15 bases between them. CDR1 and CDR2 from the germline V gene are LNHDA and SQIVND (reference sequence). Four PCR rounds used nested alpha and beta constant region primers plus the SP2 primer. Blood and skin TCR RNA was reverse transcribed with alpha and beta constant primers. TCRdb reanalysed the 5' RACE reads using MiXCR and keeps one entry per CDR3 protein. The sample includes about 57,000 distinct CDR3 sequences, about 8.3% of them seen just once. These data belong to a study of naive and memory T cell subsets. Regarding the study as a whole: Potentially, T cell activation and differentiation skew this RNA-based measurement.

The library had UMIs added by 3' ligation of an oligonucleotide to TCR cDNA. Reverse transcription used DNase-treated unsorted total RNA, aiming for roughly 1 to 1000 ng. The chain carries TRBV19 and TRBJ2-6; a possible D gene is TRBD1 (5 bases). This TCR derives from a female donor in good health. CDR3 nucleotide sequence: TGTGCCAGTAGCAGGACATCTATTAGCTCTGGGGCCAACGTCCTGACTTTC. This sequence encodes CASSRTSISSGANVLTF.